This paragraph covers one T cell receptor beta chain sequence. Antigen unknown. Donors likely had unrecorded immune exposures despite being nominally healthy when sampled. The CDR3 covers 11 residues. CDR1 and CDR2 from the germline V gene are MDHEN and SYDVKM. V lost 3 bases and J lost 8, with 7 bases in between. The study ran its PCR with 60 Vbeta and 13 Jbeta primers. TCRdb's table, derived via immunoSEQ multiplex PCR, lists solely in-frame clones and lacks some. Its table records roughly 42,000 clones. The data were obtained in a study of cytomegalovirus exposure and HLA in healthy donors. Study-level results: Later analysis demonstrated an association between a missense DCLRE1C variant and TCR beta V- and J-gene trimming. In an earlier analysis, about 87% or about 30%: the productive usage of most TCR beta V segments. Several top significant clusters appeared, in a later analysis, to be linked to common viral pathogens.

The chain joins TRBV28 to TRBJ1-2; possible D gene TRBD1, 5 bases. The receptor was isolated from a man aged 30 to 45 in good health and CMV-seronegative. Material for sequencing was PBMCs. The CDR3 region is CASSFGGGYTF. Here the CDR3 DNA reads TGTGCCAGCAGTTTTGGGGGGGGCTACACCTTC.